What follows describes a single TCR beta chain. This entry belongs to a study of blood T cell repertoires in COVID-19. Across the study: There were acute and convalescent COVID-19 samples, and they came from the United States, Italy and Spain. T cells, B-cell-depleted T cells, or PBMCs supplied cDNA or gDNA.

Per the study methods: Researchers report that nucleated cell counts were estimated from reference gene primer amplification. The method was immunoSEQ multiplex PCR; TCRdb's version includes in-frame clones alone and lacks a portion of them. V and J calls plus clone size are reproduced from that table; the DNA served to infer D and trimming. The table lists some 35,000 clones, nearly 90% of them singletons. The ends were cut back, 3 bases at V and 5 bases at J, with 13 bases in the middle. The CDR3 extends over 13 amino acids. Germline lookup yields CDR1 DFQATT and CDR2 SNEGSKA (reference sequence). This sequence joins TRBV20-1 and TRBJ1-2; possibly TRBD1 for D (5 bases). The receptor comes from a man aged 65 to 85 with active COVID-19. Sample: peripheral blood. The CDR3 region has the DNA TGCAGTGCTAGTCCTGGGGACTTTTATGGCTACACCTTC. It specifies CSASPGDFYGYTF.